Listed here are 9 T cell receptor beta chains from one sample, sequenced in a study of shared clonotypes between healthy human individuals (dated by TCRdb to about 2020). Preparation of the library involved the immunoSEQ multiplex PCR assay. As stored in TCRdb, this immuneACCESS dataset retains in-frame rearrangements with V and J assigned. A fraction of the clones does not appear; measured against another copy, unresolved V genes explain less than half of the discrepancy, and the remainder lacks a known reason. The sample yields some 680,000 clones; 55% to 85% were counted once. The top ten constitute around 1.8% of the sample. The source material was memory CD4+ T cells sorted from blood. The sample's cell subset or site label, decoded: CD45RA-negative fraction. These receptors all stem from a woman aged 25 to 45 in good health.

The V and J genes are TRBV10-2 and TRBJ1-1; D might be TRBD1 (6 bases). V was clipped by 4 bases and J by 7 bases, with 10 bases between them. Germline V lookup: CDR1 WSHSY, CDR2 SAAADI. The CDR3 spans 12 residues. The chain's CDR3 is CASSGGGSEAFF. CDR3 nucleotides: TGCGCCAGCAGTGGCGGGGGCAGTGAAGCTTTCTTT.

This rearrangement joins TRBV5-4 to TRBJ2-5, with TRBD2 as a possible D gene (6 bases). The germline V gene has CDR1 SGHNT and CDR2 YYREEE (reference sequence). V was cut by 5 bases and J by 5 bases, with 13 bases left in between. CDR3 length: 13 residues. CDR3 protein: CASRGGSGETQYF. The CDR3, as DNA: TGTGCCAGCAGGGGAGGTTCAGGGGAGACCCAGTACTTC.

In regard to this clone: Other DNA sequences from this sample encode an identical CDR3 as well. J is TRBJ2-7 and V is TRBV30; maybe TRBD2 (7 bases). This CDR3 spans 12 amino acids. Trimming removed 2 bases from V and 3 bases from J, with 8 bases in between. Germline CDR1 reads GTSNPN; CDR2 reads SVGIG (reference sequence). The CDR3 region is CAWSRGGYEQYF. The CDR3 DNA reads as TGTGCCTGGAGTAGGGGGGGCTACGAGCAGTACTTC.

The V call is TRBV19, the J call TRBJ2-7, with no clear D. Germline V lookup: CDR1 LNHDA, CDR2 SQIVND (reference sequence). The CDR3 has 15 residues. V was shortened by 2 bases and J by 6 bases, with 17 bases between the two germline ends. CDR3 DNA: TGTGCCAGTAGTATAAGTCCTTTCCCCCCATCCGAGCAGTACTTC. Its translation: CASSISPFPPSEQYF.

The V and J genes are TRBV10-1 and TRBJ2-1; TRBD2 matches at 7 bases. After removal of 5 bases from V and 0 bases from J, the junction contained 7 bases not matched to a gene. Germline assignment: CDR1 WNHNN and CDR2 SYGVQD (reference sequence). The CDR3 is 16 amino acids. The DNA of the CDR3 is TGCGCCAGCAGTCTGACGGCGGGGGACTCCTACAATGAGCAGTTCTTC. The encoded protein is CASSLTAGDSYNEQFF.

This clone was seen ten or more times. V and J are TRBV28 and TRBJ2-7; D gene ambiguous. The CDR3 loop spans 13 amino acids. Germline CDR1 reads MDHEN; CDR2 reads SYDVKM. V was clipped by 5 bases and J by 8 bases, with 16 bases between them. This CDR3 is CASSASGQVKQYF. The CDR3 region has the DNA TGTGCCAGCAGTGCATCTGGGCAGGTTAAGCAGTACTTC. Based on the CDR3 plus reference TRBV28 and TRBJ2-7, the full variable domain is DVKVTQSSRYLVKRTGEKVFLECVQDMDHENMFWYRQDPGLGLRLIYFSYDVKMKEKGDIPEGYSVSREKKERFSLILESASTNQTSMYLCASSASGQVKQYFGPGTRLTVT.

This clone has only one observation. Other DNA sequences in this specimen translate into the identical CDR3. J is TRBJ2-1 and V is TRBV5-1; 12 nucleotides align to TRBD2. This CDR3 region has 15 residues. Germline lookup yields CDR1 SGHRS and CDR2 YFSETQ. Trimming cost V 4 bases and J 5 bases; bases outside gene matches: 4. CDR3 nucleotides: TGCGCCAGCAGCCTCGGACTAGCGGGGAACAATGAGCAGTTCTTC. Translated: CASSLGLAGNNEQFF. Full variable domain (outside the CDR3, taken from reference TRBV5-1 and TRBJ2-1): KAGVTQTPRYLIKTRGQQVTLSCSPISGHRSVSWYQQTPGQGLQFLFEYFSETQRNKGNFPGRFSGRQFSNSRSEMNVSTLELGDSALYLCASSLGLAGNNEQFFGPGTRLTVL.

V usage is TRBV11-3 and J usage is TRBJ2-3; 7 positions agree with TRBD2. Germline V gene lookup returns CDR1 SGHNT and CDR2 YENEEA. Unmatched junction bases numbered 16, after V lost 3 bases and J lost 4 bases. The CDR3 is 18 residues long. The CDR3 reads CASSFRGVGVVGPDTQYF. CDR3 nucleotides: TGTGCCAGCAGCTTCCGGGGGGTCGGGGTTGTTGGTCCAGATACGCAGTATTTT.

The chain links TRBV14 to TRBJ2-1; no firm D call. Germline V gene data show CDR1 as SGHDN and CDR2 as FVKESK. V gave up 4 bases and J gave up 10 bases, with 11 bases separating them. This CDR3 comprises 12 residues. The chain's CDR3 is CASSPARVEQFF. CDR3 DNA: TGTGCCAGCAGCCCCGCCCGGGTCGAGCAGTTCTTC.